Each of the 32 T cell receptor beta chains below was sequenced from the same sample in a study of cytomegalovirus exposure and HLA in healthy donors. Libraries were prepared by immunoSEQ multiplex PCR; TCRdb keeps only in-frame clonotypes and omits some of them. The table lists some 140,000 clones, roughly 86% of them singletons. Sequencing was performed on PBMCs. These TCRs come from a human donor in good health.

The chain links TRBV5-1 to TRBJ1-1; D may be TRBD1 (6 bases). The CDR3 extends over 15 amino acids. The V end lost 1 base, the J end lost 4 bases, and 14 bases lay between the germline ends. Germline lookup yields CDR1 SGHRS and CDR2 YFSETQ. CDR3 DNA: TGCGCCAGCAGCTTGCAGTCAGGGGTAGGCACTGAAGCTTTCTTT. This gives the protein CASSLQSGVGTEAFF.

This chain connects TRBV7-2 to TRBJ2-3; 11 positions agree with TRBD2. The CDR3 consists of 19 residues. The V gene's germline CDR1 is SGHTA and CDR2 FQGNSA. Unmatched junction bases numbered 13, after V lost 5 bases and J lost 0 bases. CDR3 region: CASSVTLAGARMSTDTQYF. The CDR3 DNA follows: TGTGCCAGCAGCGTAACACTAGCGGGAGCGAGAATGAGCACAGATACGCAGTATTTT.

V gene TRBV7-6 combines with J gene TRBJ1-1, with 7 bases aligning to TRBD1. Germline CDR1 is SGHVS and CDR2 is FNYEAQ. The CDR3 totals 16 residues. The trim removed 1 base at V and 0 bases at J, leaving 5 bases unmatched. CDR3 nucleotides: TGTGCCAGCAGCTTAGGACAGGGCCTAGTGAACACTGAAGCTTTCTTT. This translates into CASSLGQGLVNTEAFF.

This clone was seen once. The V call is TRBV4-1, the J call TRBJ2-7, with TRBD1 identical over 8 bases. Germline CDR1 MGHRA, CDR2 YSYEKL. Losses at the gene ends were 4 bases for V and 1 base for J; bases not matched to a gene: 3. The CDR3 has 14 residues. CDR3 in amino acids: CASSPGQGSYEQYF. The CDR3 nucleotides read TGCGCCAGCAGCCCTGGACAGGGATCCTACGAGCAGTACTTC.

V and J are TRBV5-4 and TRBJ2-1; D might be TRBD1 (5 bases). There are 12 residues in the CDR3. CDR1 is SGHNT and CDR2 is YYREEE in the germline V gene (reference sequence). Trimming pared 3 bases from V and 7 bases from J, leaving 8 bases between. The CDR3 bases are TGTGCCAGCAGCTGGGGCGATAATGAGCAGTTCTTC. Translated, it gives CASSWGDNEQFF.

The rearrangement links TRBV25-1 to TRBJ1-4; 9 bases fit TRBD1. This CDR3 comprises 16 residues. V was clipped by 5 bases and J by 5 bases; unmatched bases: 9. CDR1 and CDR2 (germline): MGHDK, SYGVNS. CDR3 nucleotide sequence: TGTGCCAGCAGTTTCTATTCCGGGACAGGGAATGAAAAACTGTTTTTT. Protein sequence: CASSFYSGTGNEKLFF.

V usage is TRBV18 and J usage is TRBJ2-7; possible D gene TRBD2, 6 bases. Germline CDR1 is KGHSH and CDR2 is LQKENI. Trimming took 3 bases from V and 5 from J, leaving 14 bases between them. The CDR3 totals 14 residues. The CDR3 spells CASSPRTGEDEQYF. In DNA form, the CDR3 reads TGTGCCAGCTCACCCCGGACCGGGGAGGACGAGCAGTACTTC.

The sample holds one count of this clone. The rearrangement uses TRBV14 and TRBJ1-1; D is undetermined. This CDR3 has 16 residues. Germline CDR1 is SGHDN and CDR2 is FVKESK. Trimming stripped 3 bases from V and 0 bases from J, with 14 bases between. The chain's CDR3 is CASSHTSSYMNTEAFF. The CDR3 DNA follows: TGTGCCAGCAGCCACACTTCGAGCTATATGAACACTGAAGCTTTCTTT.

The chain recombines TRBV5-1 with TRBJ1-1, with 8 bases matching TRBD1. Unmatched junction bases numbered 8, after V lost 2 bases and J lost 5 bases. CDR3 size: 15 residues. Germline V gene sequence: CDR1 SGHRS, CDR2 YFSETQ. CDR3 coding DNA: TGCGCCAGCAGCTTACAAGGGACAGGAGGAACTGAAGCTTTCTTT. Translated: CASSLQGTGGTEAFF.

The chain carries TRBV27 and TRBJ2-5; tentative D call: TRBD1 (6 bases). The CDR3 loop spans 14 amino acids. The germline CDR1 and CDR2 sequences are MNHEY and SMNVEV (reference sequence). The V end was cut by 6 bases, the J end by 2 bases, with 13 bases between. CDR3 protein: CASSPGHTQETQYF. CDR3 sequence (DNA): TGTGCCAGCAGCCCGGGACACACGCAAGAGACCCAGTACTTC.

The chain uses TRBV2 and TRBJ2-1; TRBD1 matches 8 bases. Germline CDR1 is SNHLY and CDR2 is FYNNEI. The trim removed 4 bases at V and 12 bases at J, leaving 8 bases unmatched. This CDR3 is 13 amino acids long. The CDR3 DNA sequence: TGTGCCAGCAGTGTTCGGACAGGGAGGAGGCAGTTCTTC. Translation: CASSVRTGRRQFF.

The CDR3: CASSSGLTSYGYTF. As DNA, the CDR3 is TGTGCCAGCTCTTCGGGACTCACCTCCTATGGCTACACCTTC. V gene TRBV2 combines with J gene TRBJ1-2; a possible D gene is TRBD1 (5 bases). V was cut by 8 bases and J by 4 bases, with 17 bases left in between. Germline V gene sequence: CDR1 SNHLY, CDR2 FYNNEI. The length of the CDR3 is 14 residues.

J is TRBJ2-7 and V is TRBV29-1; 10 nucleotides align to TRBD1. Germline V CDR1 and CDR2: SQVTM, ANQGSEA. Trimming took 6 bases from V and 10 from J; bases not matched to a gene: 15. This CDR3 contains 14 residues. The CDR3 here is CSVARQGARGGQYF. The CDR3 DNA reads as TGCAGCGTCGCCCGACAGGGGGCGCGAGGAGGACAGTACTTC.

The chain is built from TRBV7-3 and TRBJ2-1; 11 bases agree with TRBD1. V was pared by 5 bases and J by 6 bases, with 9 bases of the junction left unmatched. Germline V lookup: CDR1 SGHTA, CDR2 FQGTGA. CDR3 length: 16 amino acids. As DNA, the CDR3 is TGTGCCAGCAGCGAACAGCCGGGACAGGGGGTCAATGAGCAGTTCTTC. Residues: CASSEQPGQGVNEQFF.

V and J are TRBV7-2 and TRBJ1-2, with a weak D call TRBD1 (6 bases). The germline V gene encodes CDR1 SGHTA and CDR2 FQGNSA. Between the trimmed V and J ends, which lost 1 base and 8 bases, there was a span of 14 bases. The CDR3 contains 14 residues. Here the CDR3 reads CASSLEGGVGGYTF. The CDR3, as DNA: TGTGCCAGCAGCTTAGAAGGGGGGGTAGGGGGCTACACCTTC.

This clone was seen a handful of times. This rearrangement joins TRBV2 to TRBJ1-4; no clear D gene. The CDR3 contains 14 residues. V was pared by 6 bases and J by 5 bases, with 13 bases between. CDR1 is SNHLY and CDR2 is FYNNEI in the germline V gene. Here the CDR3 reads CASSPNAGNEKLFF. CDR3 sequence (DNA): TGTGCCAGCAGCCCTAACGCGGGGAATGAAAAACTGTTTTTT. Using reference TRBV2 and TRBJ1-4 for the parts outside the CDR3, the full variable domain is EPEVTQTPSHQVTQMGQEVILRCVPISNHLYFYWYRQILGQKVEFLVSFYNNEISEKSEIFDDQFSVERPDGSNFTLKIRSTKLEDSAMYFCASSPNAGNEKLFFGSGTQLSVL.

The V and J genes are TRBV28 and TRBJ1-1; the D gene is possibly TRBD1 (6 bases). The germline V gene encodes CDR1 MDHEN and CDR2 SYDVKM. V was clipped by 2 bases and J by 6 bases, with 13 bases between them. This CDR3 comprises 14 residues. In DNA form, the CDR3 reads TGTGCCAGCAGTTTACTTTTGGGGGCACCTGAAGCTTTCTTT. Its protein is CASSLLLGAPEAFF.

The chain couples TRBV2 to TRBJ2-3; 8 nucleotides match TRBD1. The CDR3 has 17 amino acids. Germline CDR1 and CDR2: SNHLY and FYNNEI. Trimming at V came to 7 bases and at J to 2 bases, leaving 14 bases not matched to a gene. The CDR3 DNA reads TGTGCCAGCAACTTACAGGGGGATCTGAGTTACACAGATACGCAGTATTTT. Translated, it gives CASNLQGDLSYTDTQYF. The full variable domain, its missing parts supplied by reference TRBV2 and TRBJ2-3, is EPEVTQTPSHQVTQMGQEVILRCVPISNHLYFYWYRQILGQKVEFLVSFYNNEISEKSEIFDDQFSVERPDGSNFTLKIRSTKLEDSAMYFCASNLQGDLSYTDTQYFGPGTRLTVL.

This clone has a single count. This chain connects TRBV5-1 to TRBJ1-2, with D unresolved. The V gene lost 0 bases and the J gene lost 6 bases, with 12 bases spanning the gap. The CDR3 sequence is 14 residues long. Per germline, CDR1 SGHRS and CDR2 YFSETQ. The CDR3 bases are TGCGCCAGCAGCTTGGGAGGTGCTGATGATGGCTACACCTTC. This encodes CASSLGGADDGYTF.

This chain joins TRBV5-3 and TRBJ2-1, with a weak D call TRBD2 (5 bases). TRBV5-3 is labeled an ORF, and its function is uncertain. Trimming stripped 2 bases from V and 8 bases from J, with 17 bases between. The CDR3 runs to 15 residues. The CDR3 loop is CARSFPWGVGDEQFF. CDR3 DNA sequence: TGTGCCAGAAGCTTCCCTTGGGGAGTTGGGGATGAGCAGTTCTTC.

This clone came up once. The chain carries TRBV9 and TRBJ2-3, with D perhaps matching TRBD1 (6 bases). CDR3 length: 18 amino acids. Germline V CDR1 and CDR2: SGDLS, YYNGEE. V gave up 0 bases and J gave up 0 bases, with 17 bases separating them. Here the CDR3 reads CASSVGVSGVSSTDTQYF. In DNA, the CDR3 is TGTGCCAGCAGCGTAGGTGTGTCAGGGGTATCTAGCACAGATACGCAGTATTTT. Combining the CDR3 with reference TRBV9 and TRBJ2-3 gives the whole variable domain DSGVTQTPKHLITATGQRVTLRCSPRSGDLSVYWYQQSLDQGLQFLIQYYNGEERAKGNILERFSAQQFPDLHSELNLSSLELGDSALYFCASSVGVSGVSSTDTQYFGPGTRLTVL.

V gene TRBV27 combines with J gene TRBJ2-1, with a weak D call TRBD1 (5 bases). There are 14 residues in the CDR3. Trimming took off 0 bases at V and 4 bases at J, with 7 bases between the two ends. The germline gives CDR1 MNHEY, CDR2 SMNVEV (reference sequence). CDR3 sequence reads: CASSLSTVYNEQFF. The CDR3 DNA follows: TGTGCCAGCAGTTTATCGACAGTTTACAATGAGCAGTTCTTC.

This clone turned up a few times. V and J are TRBV9 and TRBJ2-2; unclear D gene. The CDR3 length is 14 residues. Germline CDR1 and CDR2: SGDLS and YYNGEE. V was trimmed by 2 bases and J by 6 bases, leaving 11 bases between them. The CDR3 spells CASSVLNNAGELFF. The CDR3 region has the DNA TGTGCCAGCAGCGTTCTGAACAATGCCGGGGAGCTGTTTTTT.

This chain links TRBV5-1 with TRBJ2-7, with 7 bases that match TRBD2. CDR1 and CDR2 from the germline V gene are SGHRS and YFSETQ. Trimming cost V 0 bases and J 0 bases; bases outside gene matches: 12. The CDR3 spans 18 residues. The CDR3 sequence is CASSLEQKGWTSSYEQYF. CDR3 sequence (DNA): TGCGCCAGCAGCTTGGAACAGAAGGGATGGACTAGCTCCTACGAGCAGTACTTC.

The CDR3 spells CASSPGGTNYGYTF. CDR3 sequence (DNA): TGTGCCAGCAGCCCCGGGGGGACGAACTATGGCTACACCTTC. The rearrangement uses TRBV6-1 and TRBJ1-2; possible D gene TRBD1, 5 bases. V shed 6 bases and J shed 2 bases, with 13 bases lying between them. This CDR3 region has 14 residues. CDR1 and CDR2 from the germline V gene are MNHNS and SASEGT.

The chain couples TRBV21-1 to TRBJ2-6; the DNA was not compared with TRBD1, the D call given in the table. TRBV21-1 is designated a pseudogene. The CDR3 sequence is 21 residues long. CDR3 sequence (DNA): TGTGCCATTCCCCATGTCCCGACAGGGATCCGAGATCGCTCTGGGGCCAACGTCCTGACTTTC. It yields the protein CAIPHVPTGIRDRSGANVLTF.

V usage is TRBV6-8 and J usage is TRBJ1-3; tentatively, D is TRBD1 (5 bases). Per the germline V gene, CDR1 is MNHGY and CDR2 is SAAAGT. V was shortened by 7 bases and J by 0 bases, with 16 bases between the two germline ends. This CDR3 contains 16 residues. The CDR3 DNA follows: TGTGCCAGCATGGGCGGGGGGTGTGACTCTGGAAACACCATATATTTT. This gives the protein CASMGGGCDSGNTIYF.

The rearrangement uses TRBV28 and TRBJ1-2, with D possibly TRBD1 on 6 matching bases. The CDR3 extends over 18 amino acids. Germline CDR1 MDHEN, CDR2 SYDVKM. Trimming took 6 bases from V and 1 from J, leaving 24 bases between them. The CDR3, as DNA: TGTGCCAGCAGACTATCTATTGGGGGCAGGGGTAGTAACTATGGCTACACCTTC. It yields the protein CASRLSIGGRGSNYGYTF.

The gene calls are TRBV27 and TRBJ2-7; TRBD2 matches 7 bases. Per the germline V gene, CDR1 is MNHEY and CDR2 is SMNVEV (reference sequence). V lost 10 bases and J lost 0; bases outside the gene matches: 6. The CDR3 totals 13 residues. CDR3: CATWGGSSYEQYF. CDR3 bases: TGTGCCACTTGGGGGGGGAGCTCCTACGAGCAGTACTTC.

The chain couples TRBV6-4 to TRBJ1-2, with D perhaps TRBD1 (6 bases). Germline assignment: CDR1 MRHNA and CDR2 SNTAGT. Deletions cut 2 bases from V and 8 bases from J, with 12 bases between. CDR3 length: 13 residues. The CDR3 bases are TGTGCCAGCAGTGACAACAGGGCCATAGGCTACACCTTC. Protein: CASSDNRAIGYTF.

The gene calls are TRBV9 and TRBJ1-1; D is possibly TRBD1 (5 bases). Germline V CDR1 and CDR2: SGDLS, YYNGEE. The CDR3 runs 13 residues. V was pared by 4 bases and J by 3 bases, with 10 bases between. The CDR3 here is CASSPGGDTEAFF. CDR3 DNA sequence: TGTGCCAGCAGCCCTGGAGGGGACACTGAAGCTTTCTTT.

This chain uses TRBV7-8 with TRBJ2-4; TRBD1 matches at 7 bases. This CDR3 spans 18 amino acids. With V trimmed by 0 bases and J by 1 base, 9 bases remained unmatched. Germline-derived CDR1 and CDR2 are SGHVS and FQNEAQ. The DNA of the CDR3 is TGTGCCAGCAGCTTAGCGGGCACAGGGGCCGTTGCCAAAAACATTCAGTACTTC. Translating it yields CASSLAGTGAVAKNIQYF.